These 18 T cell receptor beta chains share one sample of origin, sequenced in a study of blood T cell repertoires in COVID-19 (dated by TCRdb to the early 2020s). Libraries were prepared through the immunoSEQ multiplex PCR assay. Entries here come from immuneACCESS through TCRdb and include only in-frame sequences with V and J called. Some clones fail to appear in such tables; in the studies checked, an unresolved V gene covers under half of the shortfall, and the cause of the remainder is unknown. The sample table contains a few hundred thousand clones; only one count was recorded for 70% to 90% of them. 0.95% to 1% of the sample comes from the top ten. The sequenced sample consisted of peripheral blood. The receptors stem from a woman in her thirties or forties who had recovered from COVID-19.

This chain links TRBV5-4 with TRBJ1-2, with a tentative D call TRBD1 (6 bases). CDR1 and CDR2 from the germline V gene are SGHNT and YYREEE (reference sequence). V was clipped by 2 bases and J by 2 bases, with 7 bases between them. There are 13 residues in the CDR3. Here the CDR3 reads CASSFQGNYGYTF. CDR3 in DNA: TGTGCCAGCAGCTTCCAGGGGAACTATGGCTACACCTTC.

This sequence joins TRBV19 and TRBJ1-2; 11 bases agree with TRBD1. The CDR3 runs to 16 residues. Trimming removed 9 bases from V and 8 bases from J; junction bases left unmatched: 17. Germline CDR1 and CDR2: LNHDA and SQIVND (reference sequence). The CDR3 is CASRSVGGTGGLGYTF. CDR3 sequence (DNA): TGTGCCAGCCGGAGTGTAGGAGGGACAGGGGGTTTGGGCTACACCTTC.

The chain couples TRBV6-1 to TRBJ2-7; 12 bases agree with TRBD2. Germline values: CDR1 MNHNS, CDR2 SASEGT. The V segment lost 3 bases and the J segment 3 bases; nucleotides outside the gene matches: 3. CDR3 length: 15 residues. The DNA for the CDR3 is TGTGCCAGCAGTGACGGACTAGCGGGATACTACGAGCAGTACTTC. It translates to CASSDGLAGYYEQYF.

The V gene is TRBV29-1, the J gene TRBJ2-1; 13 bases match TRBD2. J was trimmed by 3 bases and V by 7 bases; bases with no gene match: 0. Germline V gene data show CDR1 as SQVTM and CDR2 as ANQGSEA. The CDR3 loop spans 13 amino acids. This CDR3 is CSGTSGSYNEQFF. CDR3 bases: TGCAGCGGGACTAGCGGGAGCTACAATGAGCAGTTCTTC.

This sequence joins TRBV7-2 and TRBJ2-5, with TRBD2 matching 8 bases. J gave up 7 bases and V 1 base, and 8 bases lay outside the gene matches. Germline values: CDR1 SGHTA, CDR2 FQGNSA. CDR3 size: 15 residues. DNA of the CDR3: TGTGCCAGCAGCTTAGGGTCGGGGGGGGCGACGACCCAGTACTTC. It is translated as CASSLGSGGATTQYF.

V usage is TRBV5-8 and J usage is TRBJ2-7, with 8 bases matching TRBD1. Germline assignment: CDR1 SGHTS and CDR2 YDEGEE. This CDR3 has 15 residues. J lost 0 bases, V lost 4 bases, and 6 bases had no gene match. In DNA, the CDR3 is TGTGCCAGCAGCCCCAGGACAGGGTCCTCCTACGAGCAGTACTTC. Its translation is CASSPRTGSSYEQYF. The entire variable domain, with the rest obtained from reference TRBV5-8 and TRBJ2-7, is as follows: EAGVTQSPTHLIKTRGQQATLRCSPISGHTSVYWYQQALGLGLQFLLWYDEGEERNRGNFPPRFSGRQFPNYSSELNVNALELEDSALYLCASSPRTGSSYEQYFGPGTRLTVT.

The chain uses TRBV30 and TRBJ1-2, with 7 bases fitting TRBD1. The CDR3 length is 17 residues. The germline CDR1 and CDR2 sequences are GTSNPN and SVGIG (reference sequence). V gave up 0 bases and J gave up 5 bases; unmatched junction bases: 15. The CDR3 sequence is CAWSVVTPPTGKYGYTF. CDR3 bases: TGTGCCTGGAGTGTAGTTACCCCTCCGACAGGGAAATATGGCTACACCTTC.

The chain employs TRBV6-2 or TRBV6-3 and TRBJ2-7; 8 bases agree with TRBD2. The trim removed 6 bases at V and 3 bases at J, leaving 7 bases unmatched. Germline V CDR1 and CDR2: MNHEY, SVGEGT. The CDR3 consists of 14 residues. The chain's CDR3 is CASSPRGGSYEQYF. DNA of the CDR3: TGTGCCAGCAGCCCACGGGGGGGCAGCTACGAGCAGTACTTC.

The CDR3: CASSPGGAYGYTF. The CDR3 DNA reads TGCGCCAGCAGCCCCGGGGGGGCCTATGGCTACACCTTC. The chain links TRBV5-1 to TRBJ1-2; D may be TRBD1 (6 bases). Germline V gives CDR1 SGHRS, CDR2 YFSETQ. The V end lost 4 bases, the J end lost 4 bases, and 11 bases lay between the germline ends. The CDR3 loop spans 13 amino acids.

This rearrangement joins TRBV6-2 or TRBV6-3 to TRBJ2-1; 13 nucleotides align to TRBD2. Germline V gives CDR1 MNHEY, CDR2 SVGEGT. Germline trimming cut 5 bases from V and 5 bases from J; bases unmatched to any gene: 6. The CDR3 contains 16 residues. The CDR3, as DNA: TGTGCCAGCAGTCAAGGGACTAGCGGGGCTAACAATGAGCAGTTCTTC. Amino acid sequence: CASSQGTSGANNEQFF.

The CDR3 region is CASSLGGPNYEQYV. The CDR3 nucleotides are TGTGCCAGCAGCTTGGGGGGACCGAACTACGAGCAGTACGTC. The gene calls are TRBV11-2 and TRBJ2-7, with D possibly matching TRBD2 (6 bases). Germline V gives CDR1 SGHAT, CDR2 FQNNGV. Trimming shortened V by 3 bases and J by 3 bases, and 12 bases separated the two germline ends. This CDR3 has 14 residues.

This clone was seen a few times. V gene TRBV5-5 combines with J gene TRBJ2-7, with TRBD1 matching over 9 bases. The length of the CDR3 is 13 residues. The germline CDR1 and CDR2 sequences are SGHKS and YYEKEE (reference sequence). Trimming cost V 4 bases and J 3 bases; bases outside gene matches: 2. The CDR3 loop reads CASSPTGGYEQYV. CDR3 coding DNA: TGTGCCAGCAGCCCGACAGGGGGCTACGAGCAGTACGTC.

The chain's CDR3 is CASSYSAGEPNTEAFF. The CDR3 DNA sequence: TGTGCCAGCAGTTACTCGGCAGGGGAACCGAACACTGAAGCTTTCTTT. This rearrangement joins TRBV6-2 or TRBV6-3 to TRBJ1-1, with a tentative D call TRBD1 (6 bases). The germline CDR1 and CDR2 sequences are MNHEY and SVGEGT. This CDR3 has 16 residues. Trimming removed 0 bases at V and 1 base at J, with 12 bases between.

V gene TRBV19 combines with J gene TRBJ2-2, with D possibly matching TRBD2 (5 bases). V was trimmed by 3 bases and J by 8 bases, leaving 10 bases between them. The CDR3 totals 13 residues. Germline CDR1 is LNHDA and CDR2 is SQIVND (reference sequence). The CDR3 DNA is TGTGCCAGTAGTATCGGGGTTGGAGGGGAGCTGTTTTTT. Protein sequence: CASSIGVGGELFF.

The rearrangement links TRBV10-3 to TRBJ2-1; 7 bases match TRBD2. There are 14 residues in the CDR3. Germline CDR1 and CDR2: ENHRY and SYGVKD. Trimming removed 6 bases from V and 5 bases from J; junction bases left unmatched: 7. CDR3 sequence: CAISNMGGNNEQFF. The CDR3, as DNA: TGTGCCATCAGCAACATGGGGGGGAACAATGAGCAGTTCTTC.

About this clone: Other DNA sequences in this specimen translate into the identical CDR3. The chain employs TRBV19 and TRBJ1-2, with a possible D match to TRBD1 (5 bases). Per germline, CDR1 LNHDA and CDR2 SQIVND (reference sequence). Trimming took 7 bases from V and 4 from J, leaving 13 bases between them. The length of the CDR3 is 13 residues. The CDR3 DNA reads TGTGCCAGTACCCCTGGGGGAGGCTATGGCTACACCTTC. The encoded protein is CASTPGGGYGYTF.

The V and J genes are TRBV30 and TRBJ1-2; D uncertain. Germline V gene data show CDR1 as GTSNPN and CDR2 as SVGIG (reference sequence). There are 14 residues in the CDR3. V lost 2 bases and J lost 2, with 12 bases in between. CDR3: CAWSPLSGNYGYTF. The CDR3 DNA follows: TGTGCCTGGAGTCCCTTATCGGGAAACTATGGCTACACCTTC.

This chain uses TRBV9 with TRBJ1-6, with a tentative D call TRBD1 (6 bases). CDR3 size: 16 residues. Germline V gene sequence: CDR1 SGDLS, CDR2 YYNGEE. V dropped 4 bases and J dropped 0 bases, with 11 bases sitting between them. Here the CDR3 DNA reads TGTGCCAGCAGCCTCACAGGGAGCTCCTATAATTCACCCCTCCACTTT. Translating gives CASSLTGSSYNSPLHF. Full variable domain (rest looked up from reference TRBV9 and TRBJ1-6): DSGVTQTPKHLITATGQRVTLRCSPRSGDLSVYWYQQSLDQGLQFLIQYYNGEERAKGNILERFSAQQFPDLHSELNLSSLELGDSALYFCASSLTGSSYNSPLHFGNGTRLTVT.